This TCR beta chain came from a study of Ad26.COV2.S vaccination and SARS-CoV-2 variants. Study overall: Recipients of Ad26.COV2.S got it intramuscularly, once or twice 56 days apart.

Data came from immunoSEQ multiplex PCR; TCRdb stores just in-frame clones and leaves some out. In the table there are some 330,000 clones, roughly 88% of which are singletons. Findings of the study overall: While placebo recipients had lower spike-specific TCR breadth, vaccine recipients had more.

Regarding treatment: 15 to 20 received Ad26.COV2.S at low or high dose, single or two shots; a few received placebo; per-sample allocation not given. Samples were taken on day 63 after the first vaccine or placebo injection. The administered vaccine (an Ad26 vector) expressed Wuhan-strain SARS-CoV-2 spike. A word on this clone: What it recognizes is unknown.

CDR1 is MDHEN, CDR2 SYDVKM, per germline. Trimming shortened V by 10 bases and J by 3 bases, and 20 bases separated the two germline ends. The CDR3 consists of 15 residues. The receptor's source is a person aged 18-60 years who received the Ad26.COV2.S COVID-19 vaccine or a placebo. The material sequenced was peripheral blood, taken in a trial of Ad26.COV2.S vaccine versus placebo. V and J are TRBV28 and TRBJ2-3; D perhaps matches TRBD2 (6 bases). The CDR3 reads CATSTSGVRTDTQYF. The CDR3 nucleotides are TGTGCCACCTCCACCTCGGGAGTTAGGACAGATACGCAGTATTTT.